This TCR beta chain was documented in a study of chemoradiotherapy in HPV16-positive cancers (dated by TCRdb to 2021 to 2024). Background on the whole study: Functional T-cell assays on cells from two HPV16-positive patients defined candidate HPV-specific T-cell clones and common TCR motifs. Whether T-cell immunity against the HPV oncoproteins E6 and E7 changes during chemoradiotherapy and whether survival is affected by this immunity were examined in the study. The candidate HPV-specific TCRs and motifs were subsequently tracked in TCR repertoires obtained from roughly 90 patients with HPV-related cancers.

Including cysteine and phenylalanine, the CDR3 has 15 amino acids. The only DNA kept is the CDR3, 45 bases in frame from the first base. V sheds 4 bases and J sheds 8 bases, leaving 18 bases between their ends. CDR1 and CDR2 (SGDLS, YYNGEE) derive from the germline V gene. Here is what the overall study found, with its caveats: In HPV16-positive patients, expansion of HPV-responsive T cells during chemoradiotherapy was associated with improved recurrence-free survival. Only two HPV16-positive patients were used to derive the functional definition of HPV-specific T cells, and the survival association was reported for HPV16-positive patients. Expansion of candidate HPV-specific clones and E7-related TCR motifs was observed in the tumor microenvironment during treatment, whereas no such expansion was observed for non-HPV-specific T cells.

The library relied on the immunoSEQ multiplex PCR assay. Not all clones reach the TCRdb copy of this immuneACCESS table, which keeps in-frame sequences only. Checked studies attribute under half of the gap to unresolved V genes and leave the rest unexplained. The sample table shows more than 9,500 clones, and around 89% are seen once. The ten largest make up 2% to 3% of the sample. Because repertoires were sampled repeatedly during chemoradiotherapy, clonal expansion in the tumor microenvironment could be followed. Turning to this clone: Its target antigen remains unknown. Within one base of it there is no much larger clone, and no base qualities were kept.

Recombination joined TRBV9 with TRBJ2-2; the D gene could be either TRBD1 or TRBD2, each agreeing at 5 bases. The specimen was blood, collected from a patient who underwent chemoradiotherapy. This TCR was recovered from a human donor with HPV-associated anogenital cancer. The DNA sequence is given as TGTGCCAGCAGCCCTCCGGGACGCGGATTAGGGGAGCTGTTTTTT. Its protein product is CASSPPGRGLGELFF.